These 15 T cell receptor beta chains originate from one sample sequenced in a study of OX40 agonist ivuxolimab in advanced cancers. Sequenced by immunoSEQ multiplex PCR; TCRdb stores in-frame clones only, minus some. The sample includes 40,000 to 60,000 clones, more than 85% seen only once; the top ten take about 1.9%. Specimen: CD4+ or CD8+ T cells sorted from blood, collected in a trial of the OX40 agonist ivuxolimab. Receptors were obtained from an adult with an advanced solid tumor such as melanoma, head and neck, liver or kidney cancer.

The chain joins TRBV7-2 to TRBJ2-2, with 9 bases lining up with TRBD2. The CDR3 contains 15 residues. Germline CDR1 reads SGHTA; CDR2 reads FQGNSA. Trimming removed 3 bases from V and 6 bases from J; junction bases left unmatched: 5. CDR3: CASSFATSGAGELFF. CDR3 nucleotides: TGTGCCAGCAGCTTCGCGACTAGCGGAGCCGGGGAGCTGTTTTTT. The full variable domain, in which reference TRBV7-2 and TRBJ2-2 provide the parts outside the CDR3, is GAGVSQSPSNKVTEKGKDVELRCDPISGHTALYWYRQSLGQGLEFLIYFQGNSAPDKSGLPSDRFSAERTGGSVSTLTIQRTQQEDSAVYLCASSFATSGAGELFFGEGSRLTVL.

This CDR3 is CASSISRNTEAFF. The CDR3 bases are TGTGCCAGTAGTATAAGCAGGAACACTGAAGCTTTCTTT. J is TRBJ1-1 and V is TRBV19, with D hard to call. Germline V CDR1 and CDR2: LNHDA, SQIVND (reference sequence). The CDR3 is 13 amino acids. The V end lost 2 bases, the J end lost 1 base, and 5 bases lay between the germline ends.

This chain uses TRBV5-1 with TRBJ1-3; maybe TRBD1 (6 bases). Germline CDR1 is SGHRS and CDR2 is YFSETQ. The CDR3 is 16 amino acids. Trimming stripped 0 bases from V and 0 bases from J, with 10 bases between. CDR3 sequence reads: CASSLAGQSSGNTIYF. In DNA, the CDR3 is TGCGCCAGCAGCTTGGCCGGACAGAGCTCTGGAAACACCATATATTTT.

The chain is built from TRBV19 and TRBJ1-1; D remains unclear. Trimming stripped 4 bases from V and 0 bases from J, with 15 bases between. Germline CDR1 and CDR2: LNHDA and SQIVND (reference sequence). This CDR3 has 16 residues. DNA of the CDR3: TGTGCCAGTAGTAGGACGAGACCGCCATTGAACACTGAAGCTTTCTTT. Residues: CASSRTRPPLNTEAFF.

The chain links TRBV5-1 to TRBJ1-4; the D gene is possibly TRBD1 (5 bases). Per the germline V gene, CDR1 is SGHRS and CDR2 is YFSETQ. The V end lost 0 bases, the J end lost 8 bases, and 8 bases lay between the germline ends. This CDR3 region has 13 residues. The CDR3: CASSLGKGEKLFF. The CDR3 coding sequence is TGCGCCAGCAGCTTGGGAAAGGGGGAAAAACTGTTTTTT.

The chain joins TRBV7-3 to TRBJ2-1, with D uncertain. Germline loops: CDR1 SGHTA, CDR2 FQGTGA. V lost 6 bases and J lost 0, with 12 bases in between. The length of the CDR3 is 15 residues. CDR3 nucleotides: TGTGCCAGCAGTTCAAGAGGCAGCTCCTACAATGAGCAGTTCTTC. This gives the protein CASSSRGSSYNEQFF.

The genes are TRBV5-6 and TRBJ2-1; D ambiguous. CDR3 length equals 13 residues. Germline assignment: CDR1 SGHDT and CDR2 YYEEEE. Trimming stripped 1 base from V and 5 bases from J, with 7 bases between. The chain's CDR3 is CASSLYGDNEQFF. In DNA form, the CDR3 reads TGTGCCAGCAGCTTGTACGGCGACAATGAGCAGTTCTTC.

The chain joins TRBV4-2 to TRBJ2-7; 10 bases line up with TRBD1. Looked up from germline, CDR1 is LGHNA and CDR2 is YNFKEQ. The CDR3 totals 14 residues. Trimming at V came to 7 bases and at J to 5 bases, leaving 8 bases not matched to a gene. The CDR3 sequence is CASTRDRGIDEQYF. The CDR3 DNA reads TGTGCCAGCACCCGGGACAGGGGAATCGACGAGCAGTACTTC.

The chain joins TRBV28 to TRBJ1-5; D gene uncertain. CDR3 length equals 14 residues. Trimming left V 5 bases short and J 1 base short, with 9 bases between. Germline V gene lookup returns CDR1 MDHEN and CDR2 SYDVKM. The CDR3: CASSGLLSNQPQHF. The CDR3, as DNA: TGTGCCAGCAGTGGGCTCCTGAGCAATCAGCCCCAGCATTTT. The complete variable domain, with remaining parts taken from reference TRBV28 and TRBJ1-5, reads DVKVTQSSRYLVKRTGEKVFLECVQDMDHENMFWYRQDPGLGLRLIYFSYDVKMKEKGDIPEGYSVSREKKERFSLILESASTNQTSMYLCASSGLLSNQPQHFGDGTRLSIL.

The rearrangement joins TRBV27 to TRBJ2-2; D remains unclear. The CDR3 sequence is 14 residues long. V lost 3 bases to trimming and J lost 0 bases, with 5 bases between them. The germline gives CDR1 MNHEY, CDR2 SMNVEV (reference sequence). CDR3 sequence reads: CASSFSANTGELFF. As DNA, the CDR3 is TGTGCCAGCAGTTTCAGTGCGAACACCGGGGAGCTGTTTTTT.

This CDR3 reads CAWSTGTLNEQFF. The CDR3 DNA reads as TGTGCCTGGAGTACCGGGACTTTGAATGAGCAGTTCTTC. This rearrangement joins TRBV30 to TRBJ2-1; a weak D match, TRBD2 (6 bases). Trimming stripped 2 bases from V and 7 bases from J, with 12 bases between. CDR1 is GTSNPN and CDR2 is SVGIG in the germline V gene (reference sequence). This CDR3 has 13 amino acids.

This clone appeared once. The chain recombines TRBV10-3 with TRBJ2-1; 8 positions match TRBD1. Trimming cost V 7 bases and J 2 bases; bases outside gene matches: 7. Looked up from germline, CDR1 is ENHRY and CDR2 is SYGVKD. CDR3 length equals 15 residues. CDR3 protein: CAIKVTGVPYNEQFF. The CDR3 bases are TGTGCCATCAAGGTGACAGGGGTGCCCTACAATGAGCAGTTCTTC.

CDR3 region: CASSQDQSGSFNEQFF. CDR3 nucleotide sequence: TGTGCCAGCAGCCAAGATCAGAGCGGGAGTTTCAATGAGCAGTTCTTC. J is TRBJ2-1 and V is TRBV4-2, with 8 bases that match TRBD2. V lost 0 bases and J lost 6; bases outside the gene matches: 7. The CDR3 is 16 amino acids. Germline V lookup: CDR1 LGHNA, CDR2 YNFKEQ.

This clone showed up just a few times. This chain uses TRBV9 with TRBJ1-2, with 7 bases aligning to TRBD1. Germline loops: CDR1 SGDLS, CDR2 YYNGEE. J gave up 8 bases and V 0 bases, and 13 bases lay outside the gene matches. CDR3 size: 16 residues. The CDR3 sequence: CASSVGGGRETGGYTF. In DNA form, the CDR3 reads TGTGCCAGCAGCGTAGGAGGGGGCCGCGAGACCGGGGGCTACACCTTC.

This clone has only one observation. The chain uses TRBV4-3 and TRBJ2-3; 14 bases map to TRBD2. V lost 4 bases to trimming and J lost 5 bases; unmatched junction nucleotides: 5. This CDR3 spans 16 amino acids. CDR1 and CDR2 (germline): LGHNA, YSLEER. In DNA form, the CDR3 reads TGCGCCAGCAGCCCCATGGGACTAGCGGGAGTAGATACGCAGTATTTT. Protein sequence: CASSPMGLAGVDTQYF.